The rows below give T cell receptor beta chains drawn from one sample of a study of blood T cell repertoires in COVID-19. Generated by immunoSEQ multiplex PCR, the TCRdb table keeps only in-frame clones and is missing some. The table lists over 400,000 clones, around nine tenths of them singletons. The sequenced sample was peripheral blood. Receptors were obtained from a woman aged 45-65 years with COVID-19, enrolled during active disease. CDR3s include the opening cysteine and the closing phenylalanine or tryptophan. D genes are given only for firm matches. Clone size is given for some rows only: seen once, a few or many times, or a class if the clone is expanded.

V	J	size	D	CDR3	DNA
TRBV11-2	TRBJ1-4	-	-	CASSWGLGGEKLFF	TGTGCCAGCAGCTGGGGCTTGGGGGGTGAAAAACTGTTTTTT
TRBV5-1	TRBJ2-2	-	TRBD1	CASSPRQGVGTGELFF	TGCGCCAGCAGCCCGAGACAGGGCGTGGGCACCGGGGAGCTGTTTTTT
TRBV12-3/TRBV12-4	TRBJ1-3	-	-	CASADSSGNTIYF	TGTGCCAGCGCGGACAGCTCTGGAAACACCATATATTTT
TRBV10-3	TRBJ2-2	-	TRBD1	CATSMTGGEGTGELFF	TGTGCCACGTCTATGACAGGGGGCGAGGGCACCGGGGAGCTGTTTTTT
TRBV4-1	TRBJ2-4	-	TRBD1	CASSLEGTGVNIQYF	TGCGCCAGCAGCCTAGAGGGGACAGGGGTAAACATTCAGTACTTC
TRBV15	TRBJ1-4	once	TRBD1	CVASRGQDNEKLFF	TGTGTCGCGTCCAGGGGGCAGGATAATGAAAAACTGTTTTTT
TRBV9	TRBJ2-2	-	-	CASSVRTPNTGELFF	TGTGCCAGCAGCGTAAGGACACCGAACACCGGGGAGCTGTTTTTT
TRBV25-1	TRBJ1-1	-	TRBD1	CASTADRVGTEAFF	TGTGCCAGCACTGCGGACAGGGTCGGCACTGAAGCTTTCTTT
TRBV19	TRBJ1-1	-	-	CASKQGRGTEAFF	TGTGCCAGTAAACAGGGAAGAGGGACTGAAGCTTTCTTT
TRBV18	TRBJ1-3	-	-	CASSPPIGAAGNTIYF	TGTGCCAGCTCACCACCGATCGGAGCCGCTGGAAACACCATATATTTT
TRBV21-1	TRBJ1-5	-	-	CASSKRESRLSPVSNQPQHF	TGTGCCAGCAGCAAACGGGAGTCCAGGCTGAGCCCGGTTTCTAATCAGCCCCAGCATTTT
TRBV11-2	TRBJ1-3	-	-	CASSLGHSGNTIYF	TGTGCCAGCAGCTTAGGTCACTCTGGAAACACCATATATTTT
TRBV6-5	TRBJ2-2	-	-	CASRRRDKVTGELFF	TGTGCCAGCAGGCGCCGGGACAAGGTCACCGGGGAGCTGTTTTTT
TRBV19	TRBJ2-7	-	-	CASSPPSGEQYF	TGTGCCAGTAGTCCCCCGAGCGGCGAGCAGTACTTC
TRBV11-2	TRBJ1-4	-	-	CASSWSRGEKLFF	TGTGCCAGCAGCTGGAGCCGGGGGGAAAAACTGTTTTTT
TRBV30	TRBJ1-2	-	TRBD1	CAWSPGTGTYGYTF	TGTGCCTGGAGTCCCGGGACAGGGACCTATGGCTACACCTTC
TRBV2	TRBJ1-1	-	-	CASRPGQMNTEAFF	TGTGCCAGTCGACCGGGACAAATGAACACTGAAGCTTTCTTT
TRBV5-1	TRBJ2-1	-	-	CASSPGRGTGTYNEQFF	TGCGCCAGCAGCCCCGGGCGGGGTACAGGAACATACAATGAGCAGTTCTTC
TRBV13	TRBJ2-7	few	-	CASSLSGDEQYF	TGTGCCAGCAGCTTAAGCGGAGACGAGCAGTACTTC
TRBV2	TRBJ2-3	-	TRBD2	CASSERSGGSTDTQYF	TGTGCCAGCAGTGAACGGTCGGGGGGGAGCACAGATACGCAGTATTTT
TRBV20-1	TRBJ2-1	once	-	CSASDPSSYNEQFF	TGCAGTGCTAGTGACCCGAGCTCCTACAATGAGCAGTTCTTC
TRBV9	TRBJ1-6	-	-	CASSPHTGGNSPLHF	TGTGCCAGCAGCCCTCACACGGGGGGAAATTCACCCCTCCACTTT
TRBV9	TRBJ1-2	once	TRBD1	CASSAGTGGNGYTF	TGTGCCAGCAGCGCCGGGACAGGGGGTAATGGCTACACCTTC
TRBV6-5	TRBJ2-7	-	-	CASRKQGGDEQYF	TGTGCCAGCAGAAAGCAAGGGGGGGACGAGCAGTACTTC
TRBV10-2	TRBJ2-1	-	TRBD2	CASSEATSGGNNEQFF	TGCGCCAGCAGTGAGGCGACTAGCGGGGGAAACAATGAGCAGTTCTTC
TRBV24-1	TRBJ2-3	-	-	CATSDFGSDTQYF	TGTGCCACCAGTGATTTCGGGTCAGATACGCAGTATTTT
TRBV29-1	TRBJ2-1	-	TRBD1	CSAGQGGDNEQFF	TGCAGCGCCGGACAGGGTGGAGACAATGAGCAGTTCTTC
TRBV19	TRBJ2-2	once	-	CASSIGGGSGELFF	TGTGCCAGTAGTATAGGTGGAGGTAGCGGGGAGCTGTTTTTT
TRBV29-1	TRBJ1-2	-	-	CSVEDSRQEGRDGYTF	TGCAGCGTTGAAGATTCGAGACAGGAAGGGCGGGATGGCTACACCTTC
TRBV18	TRBJ1-4	-	TRBD1	CASSPSTQGEAEKLFF	TGTGCCAGCTCACCCTCCACACAGGGGGAGGCTGAAAAACTGTTTTTT
TRBV6-2/TRBV6-3	TRBJ1-2	-	-	CASSYREDYGYTF	TGTGCCAGCAGTTACAGGGAGGACTATGGCTACACCTTC
TRBV2	TRBJ1-4	few	-	CASSEDSQNEKLFF	TGTGCCAGCAGTGAGGACAGCCAAAATGAAAAACTGTTTTTT
TRBV3-1/TRBV3-2	TRBJ2-3	-	-	CASSQGVSGGPSGTQYF	TGTGCCAGCAGTCAGGGGGTCAGCGGGGGCCCCAGTGGTACGCAGTATTTT
TRBV7-2	TRBJ1-2	-	-	CASSLKQGISGYTF	TGTGCCAGCAGCCTGAAACAGGGAATTAGTGGCTACACCTTC
TRBV5-4	TRBJ2-1	-	TRBD1	CASSLVGVGRGSYNEQFF	TGTGCCAGCAGCTTGGTGGGGGTTGGCAGGGGGTCCTACAATGAGCAGTTCTTC
TRBV5-1	TRBJ1-2	-	-	CASSLGDRSPNYGYTF	TGCGCCAGCAGCTTGGGCGACAGGAGCCCTAACTATGGCTACACCTTC
TRBV6-1	TRBJ2-7	-	TRBD1	CASSDHGTGRHQYF	TGTGCCAGCAGTGATCACGGGACAGGTCGTCACCAGTACTTC
TRBV2	TRBJ1-2	-	-	CASSEGPGREGSGYTF	TGTGCCAGCAGTGAAGGTCCTGGCAGGGAAGGTTCGGGCTACACCTTC
TRBV30	TRBJ1-1	once	-	CAWSEQGTEAFF	TGTGCCTGGAGTGAACAGGGAACTGAAGCTTTCTTT
TRBV10-3	TRBJ1-1	-	TRBD1	CAISISGDRSWENTEAFF	TGTGCCATCAGTATCTCGGGGGACAGGAGTTGGGAGAACACTGAAGCTTTCTTT
TRBV9	TRBJ1-2	-	-	CASTPRTDYNYGYTF	TGTGCCAGCACTCCCCGCACAGATTATAACTATGGCTACACCTTC
TRBV15	TRBJ1-1	-	TRBD1	CATSRLRQGGNTEAFF	TGTGCCACCAGCAGACTTAGACAGGGAGGAAATACTGAAGCTTTCTTT
TRBV7-2	TRBJ2-7	few	-	CASSLGAPYEQYF	TGTGCCAGCAGCTTAGGGGCCCCCTACGAGCAGTACTTC
TRBV19	TRBJ2-3	-	TRBD1	CASSKPGTGRDTQYF	TGTGCCAGTAGTAAGCCCGGGACAGGGAGGGATACGCAGTATTTT
TRBV30	TRBJ1-2	-	-	CAWSLGGSSRGYTF	TGTGCCTGGAGCCTGGGAGGAAGCTCGCGTGGCTACACCTTC
TRBV5-5	TRBJ1-4	-	-	CASSSSGSEKLFF	TGTGCCAGCAGCTCTTCAGGGTCAGAAAAACTGTTTTTT
TRBV11-3	TRBJ2-3	-	TRBD2	CASSLTSGTDTQYF	TGTGCCAGCAGCTTGACTAGCGGCACAGATACGCAGTATTTT
TRBV9	TRBJ2-7	once	TRBD2	CASSVGLAGYEQYF	TGTGCCAGCAGCGTAGGACTAGCAGGTTACGAGCAGTACTTC
TRBV12-5	TRBJ1-5	-	TRBD1	CASGLIGQVSDQPQHF	TGTGCTAGTGGTTTGATAGGACAGGTCTCGGATCAGCCCCAGCATTTT
TRBV11-2	TRBJ1-5	-	-	CASSLDGGSNQPQHF	TGTGCCAGCAGCTTAGATGGGGGGAGCAATCAGCCCCAGCATTTT
TRBV10-3	TRBJ1-1	-	-	CAISETVQGNTEAFF	TGTGCCATCAGTGAAACAGTCCAGGGGAACACTGAAGCTTTCTTT
TRBV7-9	TRBJ1-2	-	TRBD1	CASSLASDRRAPNYGYTF	TGTGCCAGCAGCTTAGCTTCGGACAGGAGGGCTCCTAACTATGGCTACACCTTC
TRBV6-1	TRBJ1-6	-	-	CASSEGGSYNSPLHF	TGTGCCAGCAGTGAAGGGGGCAGCTATAATTCACCCCTCCACTTT
TRBV5-4	TRBJ2-7	-	TRBD1	CASSFQGARYEQYF	TGTGCCAGCAGCTTTCAGGGGGCGCGGTACGAGCAGTACTTC